Sequencing of this T cell receptor beta chain was carried out in a study of graft-versus-host responses after intestinal transplantation (dated by TCRdb to 2020 to 2022). For the wider study: Multivisceral, liver-intestinal, or isolated intestinal transplants were received by the recipients. All recipients received anti-thymocyte globulin induction followed by maintenance tacrolimus and steroids for approximately 3 years. After intestinal transplantation, graft-versus-host and host-versus-graft alloreactive T cell clones in the graft, circulation and bone marrow were tracked using bulk TCR-beta CDR3 sequencing. To identify alloreactive clones, pre-transplant mixed lymphocyte reaction products were sequenced and compared with unstimulated pre-transplant donor and recipient T cells. The cohort enrolled some 25 intestinal transplant recipients including one retransplant, and a few patients lacking pretransplant specimens were excluded. A peak of at least 4% donor T cells among recipient peripheral blood mononuclear cells was the definition used for donor T cell macrochimerism. Instead of going to the commercial service, samples from a few later patients were sequenced in-house on an Illumina MiSeq and processed with MiXCR. The paper as a whole reports these results and caveats: Early after transplant, peak levels of circulating GvH clones were associated with declines in HvG clones. GvH clones were found in recipient bone marrow, and some of the GvH clones appeared earlier in ileal mucosa or blood, which is consistent with an intestinal mucosal origin. Conclusions were limited by the relatively low number and heterogeneity of intestinal transplant patients. In patients with donor T cell macrochimerism, the allografts had high GvH to HvG T cell clonal ratios.

For this clone: No cognate antigen has been identified for it. No much larger clone exists at a distance of one base, and base qualities are not known.

Library preparation used the immunoSEQ multiplex PCR assay. For most patients, genomic DNA was isolated using the Qiagen DNeasy Blood and Tissue Kit and was shipped frozen to Adaptive Biotechnologies for TCR sequencing. Adaptive Biotechnologies carried out high-throughput TCR-beta CDR3 sequencing of genomic DNA for most patients. As for the authors' bioinformatics: Adaptive's ImmunoSEQ software supplied the TCR sequencing data for 18 patients, while MiXCR and VDJtools were used to process a few other patients. CD4 versus CD8 sorting errors were corrected by removing sequences found in both subsets at a frequency ratio below 5:1. Because the origin of CDR3 nucleotide sequences shared between donor and recipient could not be assigned, those sequences were removed. To count as alloreactive, a clone needed at least 2-fold expansion over unstimulated cells and a minimum CFSE-low frequency of 0.002% (template counts) or 0.001% (read counts). Mappable clones were those detected in sequenced pre-transplant spleen, lymph node, or MLR CFSE-low populations of the donor or recipient. The cumulative frequency of alloreactive clones was calculated as a percentage of all sequences, weighted by copy number. As stored in TCRdb, this immuneACCESS dataset retains in-frame rearrangements with V and J assigned. A fraction of the clones does not appear; measured against another copy, unresolved V genes explain less than half of the discrepancy, and the remainder lacks a known reason. Clone size and V and J calls were adopted from that table, with D and trimming inferred from the DNA. The sample contains about 86,000 clones, approximately 90% of them found a single time. The top ten constitute approximately 0.28% of the sample.

A distance of 9 bases separates the germline ends of V and J, which lose 6 bases and 4 bases respectively. Spanning cysteine to phenylalanine, the CDR3 consists of 12 amino acids. Here the CDR3 DNA is all that survives: 36 bases in frame from base 1. The germline V gene specifies SGDLS as CDR1 and YYNGEE as CDR2. Explained via the paper, the time point label denotes: cells obtained before transplantation from donor or recipient. CD3+CD4+ and CD3+CD8+ populations were FACS-sorted from unstimulated pre-transplant donor and recipient cells taken from spleen or lymph nodes. Recombination joined TRBV9 with TRBJ2-3; the D segment cannot be called with confidence. The specimen was unstimulated CD4+ T cells sorted from spleen or lymph node cells, collected before transplant. This TCR was recovered from a human donor who was the organ donor for an intestinal transplant. The DNA sequence is TGTGCCAGCACATCGAGTCCAGATACGCAGTATTTT. The translation is CASTSSPDTQYF.